This TCR beta chain was sequenced for a study of blood T cell repertoires in COVID-19. The germline gives CDR1 MNHEY, CDR2 SVGAGI. The CDR3 is made up of 13 amino acids. The J segment lost 7 bases and the V segment lost 6 bases, leaving 4 bases of the junction unmatched. Only in-frame clones appear in the TCRdb table, and some are missing; sequencing was by immunoSEQ multiplex PCR. The table has 120,000 or so clones, 88% seen once. Sequencing input: peripheral blood. The sequence derives from a middle-aged man with acute or convalescent COVID-19. The chain carries TRBV6-5 and TRBJ2-7, with 12 bases that match TRBD2. The CDR3 reads CASRETSGGEQYF. DNA of the CDR3: TGTGCCAGCAGGGAGACTAGCGGGGGAGAGCAGTACTTC.